This T cell receptor (beta chain) was identified during a study of T cell repertoires in cytomegalovirus infection. Whole-study context: Carrying CMV and the relevant HLA type showed in public TCR beta signatures.

The V gene end was trimmed by 4 bases and the J gene end by 5 bases; junction bases not matched to a gene: 8. The CDR3 length is 14 residues. From germline, CDR1 is LNHDA and CDR2 SQIVND (reference sequence). Whole-study results and caveats: The cumulative frequency of public TCR beta families distinguished individuals who carried CMV together with the relevant HLA. In two of eight donors, the top clonotype was HLA-C-restricted CMV-specific.

TCRdb redid the calling of the reads with MiXCR, one entry per CDR3 protein. The profile shows around 330,000 distinct CDR3 sequences, under 20% of them singletons. On this clonotype: Its specificity is unknown.

V usage is TRBV19 and J usage is TRBJ2-7, with TRBD1 matching over 7 bases. The receptor was isolated from a human donor in good health (CMV status not recorded). Some clones in this sample may be carry-over from other donors' samples. The sample comprised PBMCs. The CDR3 protein is CASSTGQGVDEQYF. The CDR3 DNA follows: TGTGCCAGTAGTACTGGGCAGGGGGTGGACGAGCAGTACTTC.